This T cell receptor beta chain was sequenced during a study of shared clonotypes between healthy human individuals. General observations from the study: Sequencing depth was a factor that was expected to affect clonotype sharing among donors.

With regard to this clone: Its cognate antigen is unknown. This CDR3 is also generated by other DNA sequences in the sample.

Only in-frame clones appear in the TCRdb table, and some are missing; sequencing was by immunoSEQ multiplex PCR. The sample shows 1.4 million to 1.5 million clones, 96% of them seen only once. CD4+ cells were split into CD45RA+ naive and CD45RA-negative memory subsets. Trimming shortened V by 3 bases and J by 3 bases, and 3 bases separated the two germline ends. This CDR3 contains 11 residues. Per the germline V gene, CDR1 is MNHEY and CDR2 is SMNVEV (reference sequence). The sequencing input was naive CD4+ T cells sorted from blood. The sample's subset: CD45RA+ positively selected. The source of this sequence is a man aged 25-40 years in good health. The chain uses TRBV27 and TRBJ2-7, with D uncertain. CDR3 DNA: TGTGCCAGCAGTTTTGGCTACGAGCAGTACTTC. It codes for CASSFGYEQYF.